Following are 24 T cell receptor beta chains from one sample sequenced in a study of cytomegalovirus exposure and HLA in healthy donors. This PCR relied on a set of 60 Vbeta primers and 13 Jbeta primers. Sequenced by immunoSEQ multiplex PCR; TCRdb stores in-frame clones only, minus some. This sample has 110,000 or so clones, with 75% to 85% found just once. The sequencing sample was made of PBMCs. These receptor sequences come from a man between 18 and 35 years old in good health and CMV-seronegative.

V is TRBV19 and J is TRBJ1-2; D remains ambiguous. V was trimmed by 6 bases and J by 0 bases, leaving 17 bases between them. The CDR3 is 16 amino acids. In germline, CDR1 is LNHDA, CDR2 SQIVND (reference sequence). This chain's CDR3 is CASSTPTRGANYGYTF. CDR3 sequence (DNA): TGTGCCAGTAGCACTCCGACGCGTGGAGCTAACTATGGCTACACCTTC.

The V gene is TRBV2, the J gene TRBJ1-5, with D possibly TRBD1 on 6 matching bases. Trimming pared 7 bases from V and 0 bases from J, leaving 13 bases between. The CDR3 consists of 15 residues. Germline loops: CDR1 SNHLY, CDR2 FYNNEI. As DNA, the CDR3 is TGTGCCAGCACCCCAAGGGGGAATAGCAATCAGCCCCAGCATTTT. This gives the protein CASTPRGNSNQPQHF.

This sequence joins TRBV9 and TRBJ2-7; 9 nucleotides match TRBD2. The CDR3 runs to 15 residues. CDR1 SGDLS and CDR2 YYNGEE come from the germline V gene. J was trimmed by 0 bases and V by 3 bases; bases with no gene match: 4. This CDR3 is CASSAPAGGSYEQYF. The CDR3 DNA follows: TGTGCCAGCAGCGCGCCAGCGGGAGGCTCCTACGAGCAGTACTTC.

This clone was seen only a few times. CDR3 coding DNA: TGTGCCAGCAGTTACTCGTCAGGGATGAACACTGAAGCTTTCTTT. Translated, it gives CASSYSSGMNTEAFF. V gene TRBV6-5 combines with J gene TRBJ1-1; D might be TRBD1 (5 bases). Germline V CDR1 and CDR2: MNHEY, SVGAGI. CDR3 size: 15 residues. Trimming took 0 bases from V and 0 from J, leaving 8 bases between them.

The V gene is TRBV6-5, the J gene TRBJ2-2; D is perhaps TRBD1 (6 bases). V was pared by 7 bases and J by 6 bases, with 18 bases between. The V gene's germline CDR1 is MNHEY and CDR2 SVGAGI. The CDR3 contains 15 residues. The CDR3 DNA follows: TGTGCCAGCACCCACCTGGCGCAGGGGTCCGGGGAGCTGTTTTTT. It codes for CASTHLAQGSGELFF.

The chain combines TRBV5-4 with TRBJ2-3; D perhaps matches TRBD1 (5 bases). CDR3 length: 14 amino acids. In germline, CDR1 is SGHNT, CDR2 YYREEE (reference sequence). Trimming left V 3 bases short and J 3 bases short, with 11 bases between. The CDR3 coding sequence is TGTGCCAGCAGCTGGGGCAGTCAAACAGATACGCAGTATTTT. This codes for CASSWGSQTDTQYF.

This clone was seen a few times. The chain links TRBV7-9 to TRBJ1-4; D possibly corresponds to TRBD1 (5 bases). The CDR3 consists of 14 residues. Germline lookup yields CDR1 SEHNR and CDR2 FQNEAQ (reference sequence). The germline V and J ends were trimmed by 3 bases and 5 bases, with 10 bases remaining between them. The CDR3 nucleotides read TGTGCCAGCAGCTTCCAGGGCGTAAATGAAAAACTGTTTTTT. Its protein product is CASSFQGVNEKLFF.

The chain is built from TRBV6-5 and TRBJ1-1; 8 bases line up with TRBD1. From germline, CDR1 is MNHEY and CDR2 SVGAGI. CDR3 length: 14 amino acids. With 6 bases clipped from V and 5 bases from J, the junction kept 8 bases outside the gene matches. The CDR3 coding sequence is TGTGCCAGCAGGATTGGACAGGGTTGGACTGAAGCTTTCTTT. This translates into CASRIGQGWTEAFF.

The V gene is TRBV11-3, the J gene TRBJ2-1; 16 nucleotides agree with TRBD2. J lost 8 bases, V lost 4 bases, and 5 bases had no gene match. CDR1 is SGHNT and CDR2 is YENEEA in the germline V gene. There are 16 residues in the CDR3. The CDR3 DNA reads TGTGCCAGCAGCTCGGGACTAGCGGGAGGGTTTGATGAGCAGTTCTTC. Protein product: CASSSGLAGGFDEQFF.

This chain joins TRBV23-1 and TRBJ1-4; D unresolved. TRBV23-1 is designated an ORF whose function remains uncertain. This CDR3 region has 15 residues. V was clipped by 3 bases and J by 8 bases, with 16 bases between them. CDR3 DNA: TGCGCCAGCAGTCATTCACCCCACATCCCGGAAAAACTGTTTTTT. Protein sequence: CASSHSPHIPEKLFF.

The chain is built from TRBV9 and TRBJ2-2, with a weak D call TRBD2 (6 bases). Looked up from germline, CDR1 is SGDLS and CDR2 is YYNGEE. CDR3 length equals 15 residues. Trimming stripped 3 bases from V and 2 bases from J, with 11 bases between. CDR3 region: CASSAGGRNTGELFF. CDR3 nucleotide sequence: TGTGCCAGCAGCGCCGGAGGGAGAAACACCGGGGAGCTGTTTTTT.

J is TRBJ1-2 and V is TRBV5-1; 12 nucleotides agree with TRBD1. The CDR3 is made up of 15 amino acids. J was trimmed by 6 bases and V by 0 bases; bases with no gene match: 3. Germline values: CDR1 SGHRS, CDR2 YFSETQ. The CDR3 DNA follows: TGCGCCAGCAGCTTGGAGGGACAGGGGGCGAATGGCTACACCTTC. Translated: CASSLEGQGANGYTF. Supplemented by reference TRBV5-1 and TRBJ1-2, the full variable domain reads KAGVTQTPRYLIKTRGQQVTLSCSPISGHRSVSWYQQTPGQGLQFLFEYFSETQRNKGNFPGRFSGRQFSNSRSEMNVSTLELGDSALYLCASSLEGQGANGYTFGSGTRLTVV.

The CDR3: CASSIGGGRLGEKLFF. DNA of the CDR3: TGTGCCAGTAGTATAGGGGGGGGACGCCTTGGAGAAAAACTGTTTTTT. The J gene is TRBJ1-4, the V gene TRBV19; tentatively, D is TRBD1 (5 bases). Looked up from germline, CDR1 is LNHDA and CDR2 is SQIVND (reference sequence). This CDR3 is 16 amino acids long. Trimming cost V 1 base and J 8 bases, with 17 bases left between them.

This chain uses TRBV7-9 with TRBJ2-3; 9 bases fit TRBD2. V dropped 3 bases and J dropped 5; count of bases not matched to a gene: 9. This CDR3 region has 16 residues. CDR1 is SEHNR and CDR2 is FQNEAQ in the germline V gene (reference sequence). The DNA for the CDR3 is TGTGCCAGCAGCTTCTTCCGGCGGGAGGGCCGAGATACGCAGTATTTT. It codes for CASSFFRREGRDTQYF. Combining the CDR3 with reference TRBV7-9 and TRBJ2-3 gives the whole variable domain DTGVSQNPRHKITKRGQNVTFRCDPISEHNRLYWYRQTLGQGPEFLTYFQNEAQLEKSRLLSDRFSAERPKGSFSTLEIQRTEQGDSAMYLCASSFFRREGRDTQYFGPGTRLTVL.

Only one count was recorded for this clone. The rearrangement joins TRBV10-2 to TRBJ1-4; 9 positions agree with TRBD1. The CDR3 runs to 18 residues. With V trimmed by 6 bases and J by 0 bases, 11 bases remained unmatched. CDR1 and CDR2 from the germline V gene are WSHSY and SAAADI. The CDR3 coding sequence is TGCGCCAGCAGAAAGGACAGGGGCCCAGTTGCAACTAATGAAAAACTGTTTTTT. Translated: CASRKDRGPVATNEKLFF.

This sequence joins TRBV9 and TRBJ2-2, with a weak D call TRBD2 (5 bases). The germline V and J ends were trimmed by 0 bases and 6 bases, with 15 bases remaining between them. Germline V lookup: CDR1 SGDLS, CDR2 YYNGEE. This CDR3 spans 16 amino acids. CDR3 nucleotide sequence: TGTGCCAGCAGCGTAGAGGTCCTAGCAACGGCCGGGGAGCTGTTTTTT. Its protein product is CASSVEVLATAGELFF.

This clone was recorded once. V usage is TRBV4-1 and J usage is TRBJ1-1; no clear D gene. Germline CDR1 is MGHRA and CDR2 is YSYEKL. CDR3 length equals 12 residues. V gave up 6 bases and J gave up 1 base, with 6 bases separating them. For the CDR3, the DNA is TGCGCCAGCAGAGGAGGGAACACTGAAGCTTTCTTT. Translated, it gives CASRGGNTEAFF.

This clone was seen more than once but under ten times. This chain uses TRBV2 with TRBJ1-5; 10 bases line up with TRBD1. The CDR3 spans 14 residues. The junction had 4 bases not matched to a gene; V was cut back by 5 bases and J by 6 bases. The germline V gene has CDR1 SNHLY and CDR2 FYNNEI. The CDR3 reads CASSRGQGFQPQHF. CDR3 sequence (DNA): TGTGCCAGCAGTCGGGGACAGGGGTTTCAGCCCCAGCATTTT.

Written as DNA, the CDR3 is TGTGCCTGGAGTGTACGACAGTCGAACACTGAAGCTTTCTTT. Translating gives CAWSVRQSNTEAFF. The V call is TRBV30, the J call TRBJ1-1, with D maybe TRBD1 (5 bases). CDR1 is GTSNPN and CDR2 is SVGIG in the germline V gene (reference sequence). Trimming pared 0 bases from V and 1 base from J, leaving 9 bases between. The CDR3 has 14 residues.

This sequence joins TRBV5-8 and TRBJ2-3; D possibly corresponds to TRBD1 (6 bases). This CDR3 contains 13 residues. Trimming removed 7 bases from V and 6 bases from J, with 15 bases in between. Germline V gives CDR1 SGHTS, CDR2 YDEGEE. CDR3 DNA: TGTGCCAGCGGCAAACAGGGTTCTGATACGCAGTATTTT. Residues: CASGKQGSDTQYF.

The J gene is TRBJ2-5, the V gene TRBV7-2, with D perhaps TRBD2 (6 bases). The CDR3 loop spans 13 amino acids. V lost 1 base, J lost 5 bases, and 8 bases lay in between. CDR1 and CDR2 (germline): SGHTA, FQGNSA. CDR3 in DNA: TGTGCCAGCAGCTTAGGCGGGACCGAGACCCAGTACTTC. This translates into CASSLGGTETQYF.

This sequence joins TRBV9 and TRBJ1-1; D may be TRBD1 (5 bases). The germline V gene has CDR1 SGDLS and CDR2 YYNGEE. The CDR3 consists of 14 residues. Trimming took off 3 bases at V and 0 bases at J, with 9 bases between the two ends. The CDR3 DNA follows: TGTGCCAGCAGCGACGTGACAGTGAACACTGAAGCTTTCTTT. Its translation: CASSDVTVNTEAFF.

The chain is built from TRBV7-2 and TRBJ2-3, with a tentative D call TRBD2 (6 bases). There are 15 residues in the CDR3. Trimming left V 1 base short and J 6 bases short, with 14 bases between. Germline values: CDR1 SGHTA, CDR2 FQGNSA. In DNA, the CDR3 is TGTGCCAGCAGCTTAGATGGGGGGTGGGTTGATACGCAGTATTTT. Translated: CASSLDGGWVDTQYF.

The chain combines TRBV21-1 with TRBJ1-5; the D call TRBD1 from the table was never checked on the DNA. TRBV21-1 corresponds to a pseudogene. The CDR3 runs 17 residues. The CDR3 spells CASSKWKGRGFGQPQHF. Written as DNA, the CDR3 is TGTGCCAGCAGCAAATGGAAGGGGCGTGGATTTGGGCAGCCCCAGCATTTT.